This paragraph covers one T cell receptor (beta chain) sequence. Its cognate antigen is unknown. Researchers turned away patients with other autoimmune diseases, uncontrolled infections, pregnancy or lactation. The sample originates from a study of Graves' ophthalmopathy and Graves' hyperthyroidism. Notes on the study in general: Also, most clonotypes expanded in the thyroid above 0.001 frequency appeared in blood. The model forecast ophthalmopathy progression, reaching roughly 70% sensitivity and around 73% specificity.

TCR beta CDR3 regions were amplified from RNA transcripts. Scientists carried out first-round RT-PCR using HTBI primers and then a second-round multiplex PCR. TCRdb re-called the multiplex PCR reads through MiXCR, storing one row per CDR3 protein. Here the sample spans around 340,000 distinct CDR3 sequences, 15% to 20% being singletons. Sequenced material: peripheral blood. The receptor comes from an adult man with Graves' ophthalmopathy.

This chain's CDR3 is CASTATSGAYEQYF. The CDR3 DNA reads TGTGCCAGCACCGCGACTAGCGGCGCCTACGAGCAGTACTTC. The chain employs TRBV28 and TRBJ2-7; 9 nucleotides agree with TRBD2. The V segment lost 7 bases and the J segment 2 bases; nucleotides outside the gene matches: 6. The CDR3 is 14 residues long. The germline V gene has CDR1 MDHEN and CDR2 SYDVKM.